Presented here are 2 T cell receptor beta chains from one specimen sequenced in a study of CXCR3-negative and CXCR3-positive naive CD8 T cells. Broader study findings: Naive cells with CXCR3 showed TRB CDR3s that were more hydrophobic than those in CXCR3-negative naive cells.

In preparing the TRB cDNA libraries, 5' RACE with UMI labels was used. TCRdb re-called the 5' RACE reads and catalogs CDR3 proteins one per entry, DNA excluded. With under 150,000 distinct CDR3 sequences in the sample, the ten largest clones hold under 0.35%. Their target antigens are unknown. Sequenced input: naive CXCR3+ CD8+ T cells from blood. Subset in this sample: CD45RO-CCR7+CD27+CD95- naive CD8+ T cells expressing CXCR3 (TNR3+). The receptors were sampled from a human donor in good health. Some clones in this sample may be carry-over from other donors' samples.

This rearrangement joins TRBV25-1 to TRBJ2-2. The CDR3 contains 13 residues. Germline V gene sequence: CDR1 MGHDK, CDR2 SYGVNS. The CDR3 sequence: CASSDVGTGELFF.

The V gene is TRBV20-1, the J gene TRBJ1-1; TCRdb reports TRBD1, a call that lacks DNA to check it against. Germline values: CDR1 DFQATT, CDR2 SNEGSKA (reference sequence). The CDR3 loop spans 20 amino acids. The chain's CDR3 is CSAILPMLQGDRDMNTEAFF.